These 32 T cell receptor beta chains came from one sample sequenced in a study of T cell changes during pregnancy in multiple sclerosis. The data were produced by immunoSEQ multiplex PCR, yet TCRdb's version contains in-frame clones alone and is incomplete. The table lists some 100,000 clones, roughly 93% of them singletons. The sample was peripheral blood, taken before pregnancy. These receptors all come from a female donor with multiple sclerosis, enrolled in a pregnancy study.

The V and J genes are TRBV5-6 and TRBJ2-3; 10 bases are a match to TRBD2. The CDR3 loop spans 17 amino acids. Germline V CDR1 and CDR2: SGHDT, YYEEEE. J gave up 5 bases and V 4 bases, and 13 bases lay outside the gene matches. CDR3 protein: CASSRRALAGVVDTQYF. CDR3 nucleotides: TGTGCCAGCAGCCGGCGTGCGCTAGCGGGAGTGGTAGATACGCAGTATTTT.

V gene TRBV5-1 combines with J gene TRBJ2-7; 9 bases match TRBD2. There are 15 residues in the CDR3. Losses at the gene ends were 0 bases for V and 4 bases for J; bases not matched to a gene: 5. Germline V gene sequence: CDR1 SGHRS, CDR2 YFSETQ. The CDR3 is CASSLASSGIYEQYF. The CDR3 DNA sequence: TGCGCCAGCAGCTTGGCATCTAGCGGGATTTACGAGCAGTACTTC.

The CDR3 region is CGSRLYLRNEQFF. In nucleotides, the CDR3 is TGTGGGAGCCGACTCTATCTAAGGAATGAGCAGTTCTTC. The chain recombines TRBV2 with TRBJ2-1, with D unresolved. The CDR3 length is 13 residues. Germline V CDR1 and CDR2: SNHLY, FYNNEI.

This chain joins TRBV7-6 and TRBJ2-1; D uncertain. Trimming left V 5 bases short and J 5 bases short, with 16 bases between. The germline gives CDR1 SGHVS, CDR2 FNYEAQ. This CDR3 has 15 amino acids. DNA for the CDR3: TGTGCCAGCAGCCCCCGCACCCTGAGCGACAATGAGCAGTTCTTC. This encodes CASSPRTLSDNEQFF.

The chain couples TRBV5-6 to TRBJ2-2; 7 bases match TRBD1. The CDR3 loop spans 16 amino acids. J gave up 0 bases and V 4 bases, and 6 bases lay outside the gene matches. Germline assignment: CDR1 SGHDT and CDR2 YYEEEE. The CDR3 loop is CASSRQGSANTGELFF. CDR3 bases: TGTGCCAGCAGCAGACAGGGTTCTGCGAACACCGGGGAGCTGTTTTTT.

V and J are TRBV27 and TRBJ2-1; perhaps TRBD1 as D (5 bases). This CDR3 region has 14 residues. The V gene's germline CDR1 is MNHEY and CDR2 SMNVEV (reference sequence). Deletions cut 5 bases from V and 10 bases from J, with 18 bases between. CDR3 in DNA: TGTGCCAGCAGTCACAGGTTCCTCGTCGGAGAGCAGTTCTTC. It specifies CASSHRFLVGEQFF.

The rearrangement joins TRBV20-1 to TRBJ2-5, with D unresolved. The CDR3 totals 11 residues. The V gene lost 2 bases and the J gene lost 2 bases, with 3 bases spanning the gap. Per the germline V gene, CDR1 is DFQATT and CDR2 is SNEGSKA (reference sequence). The CDR3 loop is CSARRQETQYF. The CDR3 nucleotides are TGCAGTGCTAGACGTCAAGAGACCCAGTACTTC.

This rearrangement joins TRBV5-1 to TRBJ2-1; 10 bases map to TRBD2. V trimming: 3 bases; J trimming: 10 bases; junction bases outside the gene matches: 13. There are 16 residues in the CDR3. CDR1 and CDR2 (germline): SGHRS, YFSETQ. The CDR3 DNA is TGCGCCAGCAGCTCCGAGCGGGAGGGACAACAAAGAGAGCAGTTCTTC. Its translation is CASSSEREGQQREQFF. Filled out from reference TRBV5-1 and TRBJ2-1, the complete variable domain reads KAGVTQTPRYLIKTRGQQVTLSCSPISGHRSVSWYQQTPGQGLQFLFEYFSETQRNKGNFPGRFSGRQFSNSRSEMNVSTLELGDSALYLCASSSEREGQQREQFFGPGTRLTVL.

The chain is built from TRBV19 and TRBJ1-4; D might be TRBD1 (5 bases). Trimming left V 11 bases short and J 7 bases short, with 20 bases between. CDR1 and CDR2 (germline): LNHDA, SQIVND (reference sequence). This CDR3 contains 14 residues. CDR3 in DNA: TGTGCCTCTTGGCCTGCGAGGGGAGGTGAAAAACTGTTTTTT. This gives the protein CASWPARGGEKLFF.

This clone was recorded once. V usage is TRBV21-1 and J usage is TRBJ2-5; the tabulated D call, TRBD1, remains unverified against the DNA. TRBV21-1 is an annotated pseudogene. The CDR3 length is 16 residues. CDR3 coding DNA: TGTGCCAGCAGCCTCTCCCGTCGACAGGGGGCCGAGCCCCAGTACTTC. This sequence encodes CASSLSRRQGAEPQYF.

The rearrangement links TRBV2 to TRBJ2-2; 8 bases line up with TRBD1. V shed 8 bases, J shed 4 bases, and the junction held 9 bases outside the gene matches. This CDR3 region has 15 residues. CDR1 is SNHLY, CDR2 FYNNEI, per germline. DNA of the CDR3: TGTGCCAGCCGACTCCCAGGGGGCGGCACCGGGGAGCTGTTTTTT. Translating it yields CASRLPGGGTGELFF.

V is TRBV13 and J is TRBJ1-3; D gene uncertain. Germline V gene sequence: CDR1 PRHDT, CDR2 FYEKMQ (reference sequence). V gave up 2 bases and J gave up 0 bases, with 17 bases separating them. The CDR3 extends over 18 amino acids. The CDR3, as DNA: TGTGCCAGCAGCTTATCCGAGGCCCTACCCAACTCTGGAAACACCATATATTTT. Translating it yields CASSLSEALPNSGNTIYF.

The chain has TRBV9 and TRBJ2-1; 9 bases are shared with TRBD1. The trim removed 3 bases at V and 8 bases at J, leaving 6 bases unmatched. The CDR3 is made up of 14 amino acids. Germline values: CDR1 SGDLS, CDR2 YYNGEE. CDR3 amino acids: CASSGTTGGDEQFF. The CDR3 DNA reads TGTGCCAGCAGCGGTACAACAGGGGGCGATGAGCAGTTCTTC.

V is TRBV2 and J is TRBJ1-2; 12 nucleotides line up with TRBD1. V was pared by 6 bases and J by 4 bases, with 18 bases of the junction left unmatched. CDR1 SNHLY and CDR2 FYNNEI come from the germline V gene. The CDR3 has 19 residues. The CDR3 loop is CASRTKGGQGAQDGYGYTF. CDR3 nucleotide sequence: TGTGCCAGCAGGACGAAGGGGGGACAGGGGGCTCAAGACGGCTATGGCTACACCTTC.

The chain joins TRBV9 to TRBJ2-7, with D maybe TRBD2 (6 bases). The CDR3 covers 16 residues. CDR1 SGDLS and CDR2 YYNGEE come from the germline V gene. V gave up 3 bases and J gave up 2 bases, with 18 bases separating them. The CDR3 protein is CASSAGGGTTTYEQYF. The CDR3 coding sequence is TGTGCCAGCAGCGCCGGTGGCGGGACGACAACCTACGAGCAGTACTTC.

Only a few counts were recorded for this clone. The chain links TRBV27 to TRBJ1-1, with D uncertain. Germline CDR1 MNHEY, CDR2 SMNVEV (reference sequence). Trimming removed 6 bases at V and 7 bases at J, with 15 bases between. The CDR3 has 13 amino acids. CDR3 bases: TGTGCCAGCAGCGCCGGTTCGTCCGGTGAAGCTTTCTTT. Protein: CASSAGSSGEAFF.

The CDR3, as DNA: TGTGCCAGCTCTGACGCGGGGGGGTTCACCGGGGAGCTGTTTTTT. This sequence encodes CASSDAGGFTGELFF. The chain is built from TRBV2 and TRBJ2-2, with 9 bases identical to TRBD2. With V trimmed by 8 bases and J by 4 bases, 8 bases remained unmatched. Germline lookup yields CDR1 SNHLY and CDR2 FYNNEI. The CDR3 is made up of 15 amino acids.

This chain connects TRBV21-1 to TRBJ1-1. TRBV21-1 is flagged as a pseudogene. CDR3 length: 15 residues. The CDR3 coding sequence is TGTGCCAGCAGCAAATTGAGGTCGATGAACACTGAAGCTTTCTTT. Protein product: CASSKLRSMNTEAFF.

This clone appeared a single time. The gene calls are TRBV4-1 and TRBJ1-5; 8 nucleotides agree with TRBD1. CDR3 length: 14 residues. CDR1 and CDR2 (germline): MGHRA, YSYEKL. J gave up 6 bases and V 3 bases, and 4 bases lay outside the gene matches. The CDR3 loop is CASSQTGVLQPQHF. CDR3 DNA sequence: TGCGCCAGCAGCCAGACAGGGGTCCTTCAGCCCCAGCATTTT.

V gene TRBV9 combines with J gene TRBJ1-1; weak D call: TRBD1 (5 bases). Between the trimmed V and J ends, which lost 3 bases and 10 bases, there was a span of 19 bases. Germline CDR1 reads SGDLS; CDR2 reads YYNGEE. The CDR3 is made up of 14 amino acids. CDR3 nucleotide sequence: TGTGCCAGCAGCGATTTTAGGGGCGTGATGGGAGCTTTCTTT. Translation gives CASSDFRGVMGAFF.

The chain is built from TRBV6-6 and TRBJ2-7, with D perhaps matching TRBD2 (5 bases). The length of the CDR3 is 16 residues. Trimming stripped 6 bases from V and 3 bases from J, with 21 bases between. CDR1 is MNHNY, CDR2 SVGAGI, per germline (reference sequence). The CDR3 loop is CASSVGLATDYYEQYF. DNA for the CDR3: TGTGCCAGCAGCGTTGGCCTAGCTACCGACTACTACGAGCAGTACTTC.

This chain joins TRBV6-5 and TRBJ2-1; D remains unclear. Germline V gene data show CDR1 as MNHEY and CDR2 as SVGAGI. This CDR3 has 13 residues. Trimming took off 0 bases at V and 6 bases at J, with 6 bases between the two ends. As DNA, the CDR3 is TGTGCCAGCAGTTACTCTCCCAGCAATGAGCAGTTCTTC. Encoded protein: CASSYSPSNEQFF.

This chain links TRBV18 with TRBJ2-5; D unresolved. The germline V and J ends were trimmed by 3 bases and 5 bases, with 10 bases remaining between them. The germline V gene encodes CDR1 KGHSH and CDR2 LQKENI. This CDR3 spans 13 amino acids. The CDR3 DNA reads as TGTGCCAGCTCACCCCCCTCTTTGGAGACCCAGTACTTC. Its protein is CASSPPSLETQYF.

This chain connects TRBV7-6 to TRBJ1-3, with a possible D match to TRBD1 (5 bases). V was clipped by 2 bases and J by 0 bases, with 8 bases between them. The CDR3 consists of 15 residues. Germline V gene sequence: CDR1 SGHVS, CDR2 FNYEAQ. The CDR3 DNA reads TGTGCCAGCAGCTTATACGACAGCTCTGGAAACACCATATATTTT. Translated, it gives CASSLYDSSGNTIYF.

This clone was seen a single time. The V and J genes are TRBV5-1 and TRBJ2-5; 8 nucleotides match TRBD1. The V segment lost 5 bases and the J segment 4 bases; nucleotides outside the gene matches: 4. This CDR3 has 13 amino acids. The germline V gene has CDR1 SGHRS and CDR2 YFSETQ. DNA for the CDR3: TGCGCCAGCAGTACAGGGGGAGGAGAGACCCAGTACTTC. This sequence encodes CASSTGGGETQYF. Together with reference TRBV5-1 and TRBJ2-5, the CDR3 gives the full variable domain: KAGVTQTPRYLIKTRGQQVTLSCSPISGHRSVSWYQQTPGQGLQFLFEYFSETQRNKGNFPGRFSGRQFSNSRSEMNVSTLELGDSALYLCASSTGGGETQYFGPGTRLLVL.

The chain employs TRBV11-2 and TRBJ2-7; TRBD2 is a possible D gene (5 bases). Germline-derived CDR1 and CDR2 are SGHAT and FQNNGV. The CDR3 is 15 residues long. Trimming removed 3 bases from V and 0 bases from J, with 12 bases in between. The CDR3 sequence: CASSFTDWSSYEQYF. CDR3 nucleotides: TGTGCCAGCAGCTTTACGGACTGGAGCTCCTACGAGCAGTACTTC.

The chain has TRBV19 and TRBJ1-1; 8 bases are shared with TRBD1. The ends lost 1 base at V and 1 base at J; junction bases unmatched: 2. The CDR3 loop spans 15 amino acids. Per germline, CDR1 LNHDA and CDR2 SQIVND (reference sequence). The CDR3 nucleotides read TGTGCCAGTAGTATAGGCAGGGGGCCGAACACTGAAGCTTTCTTT. Encoded protein: CASSIGRGPNTEAFF.

The chain is built from TRBV27 and TRBJ2-1; weak D call: TRBD2 (6 bases). The CDR3 extends over 17 amino acids. Germline V gene lookup returns CDR1 MNHEY and CDR2 SMNVEV (reference sequence). V lost 6 bases, J lost 9 bases, and 27 bases lay in between. The CDR3 DNA reads TGTGCCAGCAGACCTAACTCACTAGCAATCGGAATGTTTGAGCAGTTCTTC. Protein sequence: CASRPNSLAIGMFEQFF.

V is TRBV29-1 and J is TRBJ1-1; D ambiguous. Trimming took off 2 bases at V and 0 bases at J, with 16 bases between the two ends. Germline V lookup: CDR1 SQVTM, CDR2 ANQGSEA. The CDR3 totals 16 residues. The CDR3 DNA sequence: TGCAGCGTTGAATCTTTTGGAGAGGCTTTGAACACTGAAGCTTTCTTT. It translates to CSVESFGEALNTEAFF.

This CDR3 reads CAWFAGSNTEAFF. Here the CDR3 DNA reads TGTGCCTGGTTTGCGGGGTCTAACACTGAAGCTTTCTTT. The chain is built from TRBV30 and TRBJ1-1, with D uncertain. V lost 5 bases, J lost 2 bases, and 12 bases lay in between. The CDR3 runs 13 residues. Germline CDR1 reads GTSNPN; CDR2 reads SVGIG (reference sequence).

The gene calls are TRBV30 and TRBJ1-6, with a possible D match to TRBD1 (6 bases). This CDR3 is built from 13 residues. Germline CDR1 GTSNPN, CDR2 SVGIG (reference sequence). The ends were cut back, 5 bases at V and 10 bases at J, with 15 bases in the middle. DNA of the CDR3: TGTGCCTGGGGCCCAGGGGTAGGATCACCCCTCCACTTT. This translates into CAWGPGVGSPLHF. The full variable domain, completed using reference TRBV30 and TRBJ1-6, is SQTIHQWPATLVQPVGSPLSLECTVEGTSNPNLYWYRQAAGRGLQLLFYSVGIGQISSEVPQNLSASRPQDRQFILSSKKLLLSDSGFYLCAWGPGVGSPLHFGNGTRLTVT.

V gene TRBV5-4 combines with J gene TRBJ1-1; the D is unclear. Germline V gene data show CDR1 as SGHNT and CDR2 as YYREEE (reference sequence). This CDR3 is 15 amino acids long. V dropped 2 bases and J dropped 5 bases, with 16 bases sitting between them. The CDR3 DNA sequence: TGTGCCAGCAGCTTTCCGGGGAGGCGGGGTACTGAAGCTTTCTTT. This encodes CASSFPGRRGTEAFF.